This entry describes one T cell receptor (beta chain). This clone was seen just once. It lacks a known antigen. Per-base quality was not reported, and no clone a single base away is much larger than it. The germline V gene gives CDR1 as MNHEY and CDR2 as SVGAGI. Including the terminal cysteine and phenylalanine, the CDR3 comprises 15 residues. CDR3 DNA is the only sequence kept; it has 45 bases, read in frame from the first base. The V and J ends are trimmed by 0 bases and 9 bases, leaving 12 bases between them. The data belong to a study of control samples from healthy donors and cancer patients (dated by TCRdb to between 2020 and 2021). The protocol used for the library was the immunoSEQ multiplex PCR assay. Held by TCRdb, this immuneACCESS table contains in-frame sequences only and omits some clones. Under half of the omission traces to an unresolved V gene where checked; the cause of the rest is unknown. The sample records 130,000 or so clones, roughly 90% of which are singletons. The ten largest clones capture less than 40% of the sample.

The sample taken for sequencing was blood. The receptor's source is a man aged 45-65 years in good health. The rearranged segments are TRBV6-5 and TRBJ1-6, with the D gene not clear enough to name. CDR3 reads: CASSYSRPVGSPLHF. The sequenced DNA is TGTGCCAGCAGTTACTCGCGGCCAGTCGGTTCACCCCTCCACTTT.